This T cell receptor beta chain was captured in a study of blood T cell repertoires in COVID-19. Overall study context: PBMCs, B-cell-depleted T cells, or T cells were the source of the cDNA or gDNA that made up the material.

Germline values: CDR1 SGHDT, CDR2 YYEEEE. The CDR3 covers 16 residues. V was trimmed by 2 bases and J by 6 bases, leaving 21 bases between them. Clones were read by immunoSEQ multiplex PCR, and TCRdb kept only the in-frame ones, dropping some. The table includes 55,000 to 60,000 clones, about 70% detected once. Source material: peripheral blood. V usage is TRBV5-6 and J usage is TRBJ2-7; D may be TRBD1 (6 bases). This sequence originates from a man between 50 and 59 years old with active or convalescent COVID-19. The CDR3 loop reads CASSFPSSIRGGEQYF. The DNA for the CDR3 is TGTGCCAGCAGCTTTCCGAGCTCGATCAGGGGTGGCGAGCAGTACTTC.